A selection of T cell receptor beta chains follows, all from one sample in a study of post-analysis software for immune sequencing data. TCRdb reprocessed the PCR reads via MiXCR and lists one record per CDR3 protein. The sample yields roughly 800,000 distinct CDR3 sequences, roughly half seen once. The sample was blood. These receptors were taken from a girl aged 10 to 17 with multiple sclerosis. Each CDR3 is given with its conserved first and last residue. The order of the fields is clone size, J gene, D gene, V gene, CDR3 DNA, CDR3 protein. A D gene is named only where the DNA matches it firmly. Not every row has a clone size; where given, it reads once, few, many or a size class.

clone_size: -; j_call: TRBJ1-5; d_call: -; v_call: TRBV5-6; cdr3_nt: TGTGCCAGCACCGTTAGGGGCCATTCTAGCAATCAGCCCCAGCATTTT; cdr3_aa: CASTVRGHSSNQPQHF
clone_size: few; j_call: TRBJ2-7; d_call: -; v_call: TRBV25-1; cdr3_nt: TGTGCCAGCGGGGGACTCCCTACCTACGAGCAGTACTTC; cdr3_aa: CASGGLPTYEQYF
clone_size: -; j_call: TRBJ1-2; d_call: TRBD1; v_call: TRBV15; cdr3_nt: TGTGCCACCAGCAGAGTTGGGGACAGGGGGAACACCTTC; cdr3_aa: CATSRVGDRGNTF
clone_size: few; j_call: TRBJ2-6; d_call: -; v_call: TRBV12-5; cdr3_nt: TGTGCTAGTGGCTTAGCAGGGGCCGGGACTGGGGCCAACGTCCTGACTTTC; cdr3_aa: CASGLAGAGTGANVLTF
clone_size: once; j_call: TRBJ2-7; d_call: -; v_call: TRBV29-1; cdr3_nt: TGCAGCGTTGTCGGGGATAATCTCGACTACGAGCAGTACTTC; cdr3_aa: CSVVGDNLDYEQYF
clone_size: -; j_call: TRBJ2-1; d_call: TRBD2; v_call: TRBV7-8; cdr3_nt: TGTGCCAGCAGCTTAGCGCTGAGTAGCGGGGGGAGTAATGAGCAGTTCTTC; cdr3_aa: CASSLALSSGGSNEQFF
clone_size: -; j_call: TRBJ1-2; d_call: TRBD1; v_call: TRBV6-5; cdr3_nt: TGTGCCAGCAGTTACTCGAGGGAAGTTAGGGGGCAGAACTATGGCCACACCTTC; cdr3_aa: CASSYSREVRGQNYGHTF
clone_size: -; j_call: TRBJ2-5; d_call: TRBD2; v_call: TRBV7-9; cdr3_nt: TGTGCCAGCAGCTTAGAGGTCCAGCGGGGGCGGGGGACCCAGTACTTC; cdr3_aa: CASSLEVQRGRGTQYF
clone_size: -; j_call: TRBJ2-4; d_call: -; v_call: TRBV20-1; cdr3_nt: TGCAGTGCCGTCGGACTCCCCAACATTCAGTACTTC; cdr3_aa: CSAVGLPNIQYF
clone_size: -; j_call: TRBJ1-2; d_call: -; v_call: TRBV7-9; cdr3_nt: TGTGCCAGCAGCTCCTCCTGGTACAGTAGCTATGGCTACACCTTC; cdr3_aa: CASSSSWYSSYGYTF
clone_size: once; j_call: TRBJ2-6; d_call: -; v_call: TRBV5-1; cdr3_nt: TGCGCCAGCAGCTCCCTTGGGTGGGGGGCCAACGTCCTGACTTTC; cdr3_aa: CASSSLGWGANVLTF
clone_size: -; j_call: TRBJ1-2; d_call: TRBD1; v_call: TRBV14; cdr3_nt: TGTGCCAGCAGCGAGGGACAGGGGGGATTCTATGGCTACACCTTC; cdr3_aa: CASSEGQGGFYGYTF
clone_size: -; j_call: TRBJ1-4; d_call: -; v_call: TRBV7-9; cdr3_nt: TGTGCCAGCAGCTTAAGCAGCTCAAGGAATGAAAAACTGTTTTTT; cdr3_aa: CASSLSSSRNEKLFF
clone_size: few; j_call: TRBJ1-1; d_call: -; v_call: TRBV6-2/TRBV6-3; cdr3_nt: TGTGCCAGCCGTCCGGTTTTCATGAACACTGAAGCTTTCTTT; cdr3_aa: CASRPVFMNTEAFF
clone_size: -; j_call: TRBJ2-3; d_call: -; v_call: TRBV10-3; cdr3_nt: TGTGCCATCAGTGAGTCGATGTCACCGGGTGTGCAGTATTTT; cdr3_aa: CAISESMSPGVQYF
clone_size: few; j_call: TRBJ1-1; d_call: TRBD1; v_call: TRBV7-2; cdr3_nt: TGTGCCAGCAGCTTGGAGGGGGCGCACACTGAAGCTTTCTTT; cdr3_aa: CASSLEGAHTEAFF
clone_size: -; j_call: TRBJ2-7; d_call: TRBD2; v_call: TRBV20-1; cdr3_nt: TGCAGTGCTAGGACTAGCGGGGGTAACCCTGGCGAGCAGTACTTC; cdr3_aa: CSARTSGGNPGEQYF
clone_size: -; j_call: TRBJ2-7; d_call: TRBD1; v_call: TRBV10-3; cdr3_nt: TGTGCCATCAGTGGGGAAGACAGGGGCCCCTACGAGCAGTACTTC; cdr3_aa: CAISGEDRGPYEQYF
clone_size: few; j_call: TRBJ1-2; d_call: -; v_call: TRBV29-1; cdr3_nt: TGCAGCGTTGAACTGGAGACGGGCTATGGCTACACCTTC; cdr3_aa: CSVELETGYGYTF
clone_size: -; j_call: TRBJ2-1; d_call: TRBD1; v_call: TRBV3-1; cdr3_nt: TGTGCCAGCAGCCGGGGACAGGGAAGTGATGAGCAGTTCTTC; cdr3_aa: CASSRGQGSDEQFF
clone_size: few; j_call: TRBJ2-5; d_call: TRBD1; v_call: TRBV20-1; cdr3_nt: TGCAGTGCCCAACCCGAACTGCACAGGGGGAAGTACCAAGAGACCCAGTACTTC; cdr3_aa: CSAQPELHRGKYQETQYF
clone_size: many; j_call: TRBJ2-7; d_call: TRBD1; v_call: TRBV5-1; cdr3_nt: TGTGCCAGCAGTTTCGGGACAGGGGGCTACGAGCAGTACTTC; cdr3_aa: CASSFGTGGYEQYF
clone_size: -; j_call: TRBJ2-7; d_call: TRBD2; v_call: TRBV9; cdr3_nt: TGTGCCAGCAGCGTAAATCCCTCGAGGCGGGAGGGCAGCGAGCAGTACTTC; cdr3_aa: CASSVNPSRREGSEQYF
clone_size: -; j_call: TRBJ2-1; d_call: -; v_call: TRBV7-9; cdr3_nt: TGTGCCAGCAGCTCCGGGGCAGGGGAGCGCAATGAGCAGTTCTTC; cdr3_aa: CASSSGAGERNEQFF
clone_size: few; j_call: TRBJ2-7; d_call: -; v_call: TRBV20-1; cdr3_nt: TGCAGTGCTAGGAACCCAGGGTCGACCTACGAGCAGTACTTC; cdr3_aa: CSARNPGSTYEQYF
clone_size: -; j_call: TRBJ2-1; d_call: -; v_call: TRBV11-2; cdr3_nt: TGTGCCAGCAGCTTAGATCAGGGGGACTACCTCTGGAATGAGCAGTTCTTC; cdr3_aa: CASSLDQGDYLWNEQFF
clone_size: many; j_call: TRBJ2-3; d_call: -; v_call: TRBV12-3/TRBV12-4; cdr3_nt: TGTGCCAGCAGTTCTAGTTGGGGAGATACGCAGTATTTT; cdr3_aa: CASSSSWGDTQYF
clone_size: -; j_call: TRBJ2-5; d_call: -; v_call: TRBV12-3/TRBV12-4; cdr3_nt: TGTGCCAGCAGTTTAGTTCCAGGGGGGCCATACGGGCAGTACTTC; cdr3_aa: CASSLVPGGPYGQYF
clone_size: -; j_call: TRBJ1-1; d_call: TRBD1; v_call: TRBV29-1; cdr3_nt: TGCAGCGTCTCGGGACAGATGAACACTGAAGCTTTCTTT; cdr3_aa: CSVSGQMNTEAFF
clone_size: -; j_call: TRBJ2-3; d_call: -; v_call: TRBV15; cdr3_nt: TGTGCCACCAGCAGAGAAGGTCGGGCAGATACGCAGTATTTT; cdr3_aa: CATSREGRADTQYF
clone_size: -; j_call: TRBJ2-5; d_call: TRBD1; v_call: TRBV4-1; cdr3_nt: TGCGCCAGCAGCCAAGAGACAGGGTCCCAAGAGACCCAGTACTTC; cdr3_aa: CASSQETGSQETQYF
clone_size: -; j_call: TRBJ2-3; d_call: -; v_call: TRBV7-2; cdr3_nt: TGTGCCAGCAGCTCCTTCCGGGGGAGCACAGATACGCAGTATTTT; cdr3_aa: CASSSFRGSTDTQYF
clone_size: -; j_call: TRBJ2-1; d_call: -; v_call: TRBV20-1; cdr3_nt: TGCAGTGCCCAACTAGCAGCCAAAAACAATGAGCAGTTCTTC; cdr3_aa: CSAQLAAKNNEQFF
clone_size: -; j_call: TRBJ2-7; d_call: TRBD1; v_call: TRBV20-1; cdr3_nt: TGCAGTGCTAGCTGGGACAGGGGCTCCTACGAGCAGTACTTC; cdr3_aa: CSASWDRGSYEQYF
clone_size: few; j_call: TRBJ1-5; d_call: -; v_call: TRBV12-3/TRBV12-4; cdr3_nt: TGTGCCAGCAGTTTAGGGTCAAATAGCAATCAGCCCCAGCATTTT; cdr3_aa: CASSLGSNSNQPQHF
clone_size: -; j_call: TRBJ1-5; d_call: -; v_call: TRBV29-1; cdr3_nt: TGCAGCGTTGCCAGCAATCAGCCCCAGCATTTT; cdr3_aa: CSVASNQPQHF
clone_size: -; j_call: TRBJ1-6; d_call: -; v_call: TRBV29-1; cdr3_nt: TGCAGCGCTCATATCCAGGGAGCATCTACACCCCTCCACTTT; cdr3_aa: CSAHIQGASTPLHF
clone_size: many; j_call: TRBJ1-2; d_call: -; v_call: TRBV5-1; cdr3_nt: TGTGCCAGCAGCTTAAGGACCGATTATGGCTACACCTTC; cdr3_aa: CASSLRTDYGYTF
clone_size: -; j_call: TRBJ1-4; d_call: -; v_call: TRBV9; cdr3_nt: TGTGTCAGCAGCGTAGACACTAATGAAAAACTGTTTTTT; cdr3_aa: CVSSVDTNEKLFF
clone_size: -; j_call: TRBJ2-7; d_call: TRBD2; v_call: TRBV29-1; cdr3_nt: TGCAGCGTTGACGGGACTAGCGGGAGCATAGGGTACGAGCAGTACTTC; cdr3_aa: CSVDGTSGSIGYEQYF
clone_size: few; j_call: TRBJ2-1; d_call: -; v_call: TRBV9; cdr3_nt: TGTGCCAGCAGTGGGGCCAGCTTCTACAATGAGCAGTTCTTC; cdr3_aa: CASSGASFYNEQFF
clone_size: -; j_call: TRBJ2-7; d_call: -; v_call: TRBV12-3/TRBV12-4; cdr3_nt: TGTGCCAGCAGTTTAGTTCCGGCCTCCTACGAGCAGTACTTC; cdr3_aa: CASSLVPASYEQYF